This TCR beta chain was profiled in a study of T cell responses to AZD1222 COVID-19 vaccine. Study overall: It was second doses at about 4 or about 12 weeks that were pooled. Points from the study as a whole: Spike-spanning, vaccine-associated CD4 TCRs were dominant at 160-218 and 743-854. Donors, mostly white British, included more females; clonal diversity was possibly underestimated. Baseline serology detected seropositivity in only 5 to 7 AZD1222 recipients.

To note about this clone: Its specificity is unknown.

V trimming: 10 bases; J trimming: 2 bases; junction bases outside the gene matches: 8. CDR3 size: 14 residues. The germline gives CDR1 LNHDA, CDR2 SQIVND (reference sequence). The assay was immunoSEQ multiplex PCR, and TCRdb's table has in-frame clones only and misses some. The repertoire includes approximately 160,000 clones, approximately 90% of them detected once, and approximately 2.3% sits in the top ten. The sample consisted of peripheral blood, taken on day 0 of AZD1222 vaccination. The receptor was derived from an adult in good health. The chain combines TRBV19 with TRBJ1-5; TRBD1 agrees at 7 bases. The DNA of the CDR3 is TGTGCCACCCTCGGGACAGCAGGCAATCAGCCCCAGCATTTT. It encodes CATLGTAGNQPQHF.